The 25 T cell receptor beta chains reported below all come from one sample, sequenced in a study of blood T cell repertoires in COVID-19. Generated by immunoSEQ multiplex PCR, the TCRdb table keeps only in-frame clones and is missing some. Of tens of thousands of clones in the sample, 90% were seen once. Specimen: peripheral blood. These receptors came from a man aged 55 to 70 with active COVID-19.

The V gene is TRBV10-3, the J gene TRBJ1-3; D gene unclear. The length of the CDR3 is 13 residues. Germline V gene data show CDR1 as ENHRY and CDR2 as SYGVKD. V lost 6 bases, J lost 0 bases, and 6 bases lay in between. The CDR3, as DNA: TGTGCCATCAGCTCCGGCTCTGGAAACACCATATATTTT. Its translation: CAISSGSGNTIYF.

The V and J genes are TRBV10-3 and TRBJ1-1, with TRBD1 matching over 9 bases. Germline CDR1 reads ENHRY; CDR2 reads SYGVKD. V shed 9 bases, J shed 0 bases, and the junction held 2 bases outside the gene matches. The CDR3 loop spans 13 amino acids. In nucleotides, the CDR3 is TGTGCCATATGGACAGGGGTGAACACTGAAGCTTTCTTT. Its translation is CAIWTGVNTEAFF.

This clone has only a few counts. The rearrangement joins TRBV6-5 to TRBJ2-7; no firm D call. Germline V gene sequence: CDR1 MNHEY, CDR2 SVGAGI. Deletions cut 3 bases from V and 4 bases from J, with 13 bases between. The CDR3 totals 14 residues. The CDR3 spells CASSYRGGSYEQYF. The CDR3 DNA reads TGTGCCAGCAGTTATCGTGGCGGTTCTTACGAGCAGTACTTC.

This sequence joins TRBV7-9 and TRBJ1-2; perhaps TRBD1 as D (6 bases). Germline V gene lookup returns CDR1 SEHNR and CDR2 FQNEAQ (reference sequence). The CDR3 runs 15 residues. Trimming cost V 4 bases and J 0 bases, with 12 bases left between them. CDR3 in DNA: TGTGCCAGCAGCTCCCAGGGGTTAGCTAACTATGGCTACACCTTC. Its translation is CASSSQGLANYGYTF.

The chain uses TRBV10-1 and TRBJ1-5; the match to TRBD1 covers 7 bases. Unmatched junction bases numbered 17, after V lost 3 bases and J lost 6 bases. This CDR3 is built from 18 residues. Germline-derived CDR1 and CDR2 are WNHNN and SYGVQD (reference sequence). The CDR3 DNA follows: TGCGCCAGCAGTGATAGGACAGGTCGCCCAGCCGAGGGTCAGCCCCAGCATTTT. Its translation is CASSDRTGRPAEGQPQHF.

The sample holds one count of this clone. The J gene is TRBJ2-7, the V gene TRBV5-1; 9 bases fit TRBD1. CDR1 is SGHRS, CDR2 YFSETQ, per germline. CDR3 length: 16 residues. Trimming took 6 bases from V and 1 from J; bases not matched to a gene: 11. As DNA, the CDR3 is TGCGCCAGCACTTCCCGGAGAGGGACAGGGTCCTACGAGCAGTACTTC. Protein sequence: CASTSRRGTGSYEQYF.

CDR3 DNA: TGCGCCAGCAGCGAAGGGACTAGCGGATTGGAGCAGTACTTC. It yields the protein CASSEGTSGLEQYF. The chain joins TRBV5-1 to TRBJ2-7, with 11 bases identical to TRBD2. From germline, CDR1 is SGHRS and CDR2 YFSETQ. With V trimmed by 4 bases and J by 7 bases, 7 bases remained unmatched. The CDR3 is made up of 14 amino acids.

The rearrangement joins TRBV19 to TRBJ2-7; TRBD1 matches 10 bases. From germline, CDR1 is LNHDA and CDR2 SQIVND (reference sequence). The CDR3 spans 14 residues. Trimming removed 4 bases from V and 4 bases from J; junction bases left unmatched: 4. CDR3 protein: CASSTTGGGYEQYF. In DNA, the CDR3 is TGTGCCAGTAGTACGACAGGGGGCGGATACGAGCAGTACTTC.

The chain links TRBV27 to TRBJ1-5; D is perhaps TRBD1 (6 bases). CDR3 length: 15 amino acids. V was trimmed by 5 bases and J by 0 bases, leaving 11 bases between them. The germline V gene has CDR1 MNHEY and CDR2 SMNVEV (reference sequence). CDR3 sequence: CASSDGQYSNQPQHF. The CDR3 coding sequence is TGTGCCAGCAGTGATGGACAGTATAGCAATCAGCCCCAGCATTTT.

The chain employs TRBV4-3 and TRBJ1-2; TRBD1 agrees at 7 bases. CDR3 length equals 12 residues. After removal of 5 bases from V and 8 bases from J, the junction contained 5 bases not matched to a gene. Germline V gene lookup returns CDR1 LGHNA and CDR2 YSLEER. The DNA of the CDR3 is TGCGCCAGCAGCTTACAGGGGCTGGGCTACACCTTC. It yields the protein CASSLQGLGYTF.

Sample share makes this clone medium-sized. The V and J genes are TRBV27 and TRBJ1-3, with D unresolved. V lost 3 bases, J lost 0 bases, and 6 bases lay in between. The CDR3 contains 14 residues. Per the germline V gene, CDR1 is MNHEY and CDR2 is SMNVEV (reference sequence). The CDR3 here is CASSFSPSGNTIYF. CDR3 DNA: TGTGCCAGCAGTTTCTCTCCCTCTGGAAACACCATATATTTT.

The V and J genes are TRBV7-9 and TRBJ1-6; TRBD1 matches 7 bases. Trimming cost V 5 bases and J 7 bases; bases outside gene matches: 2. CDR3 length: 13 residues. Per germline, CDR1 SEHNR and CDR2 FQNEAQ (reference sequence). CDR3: CASSPGGNSPLHF. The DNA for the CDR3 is TGTGCCAGCAGCCCAGGGGGGAATTCACCCCTCCACTTT.

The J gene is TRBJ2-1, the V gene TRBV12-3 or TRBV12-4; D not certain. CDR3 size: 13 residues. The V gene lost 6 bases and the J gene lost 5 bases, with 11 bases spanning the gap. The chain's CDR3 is CASSTTQHNEQFF. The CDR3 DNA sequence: TGTGCCAGCAGCACCACACAACACAATGAGCAGTTCTTC.

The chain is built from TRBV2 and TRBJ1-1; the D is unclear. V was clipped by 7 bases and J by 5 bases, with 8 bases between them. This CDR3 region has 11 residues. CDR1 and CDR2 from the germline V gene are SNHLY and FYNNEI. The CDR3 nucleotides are TGTGCCAGCACCTATGCAACTGAAGCTTTCTTT. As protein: CASTYATEAFF.

CDR3 DNA sequence: TGTGCCAGCAGCTTAAAACGGGGAGTAGTGGAGGAGACCCAGTACTTC. Translation gives CASSLKRGVVEETQYF. The chain is built from TRBV7-9 and TRBJ2-5; D is possibly TRBD2 (5 bases). Trimming pared 2 bases from V and 5 bases from J, leaving 18 bases between. There are 16 residues in the CDR3. The germline V gene encodes CDR1 SEHNR and CDR2 FQNEAQ (reference sequence). The full variable domain, with the rest looked up from reference TRBV7-9 and TRBJ2-5, is DTGVSQNPRHKITKRGQNVTFRCDPISEHNRLYWYRQTLGQGPEFLTYFQNEAQLEKSRLLSDRFSAERPKGSFSTLEIQRTEQGDSAMYLCASSLKRGVVEETQYFGPGTRLLVL.

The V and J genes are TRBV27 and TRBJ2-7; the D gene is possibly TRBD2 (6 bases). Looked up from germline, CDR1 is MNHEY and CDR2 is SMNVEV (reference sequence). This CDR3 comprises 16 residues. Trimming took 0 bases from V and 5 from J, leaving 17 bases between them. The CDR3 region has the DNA TGTGCCAGCAGTTTATCGAGTGGGGGGATTAGTAACGAGCAGTACTTC. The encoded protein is CASSLSSGGISNEQYF.

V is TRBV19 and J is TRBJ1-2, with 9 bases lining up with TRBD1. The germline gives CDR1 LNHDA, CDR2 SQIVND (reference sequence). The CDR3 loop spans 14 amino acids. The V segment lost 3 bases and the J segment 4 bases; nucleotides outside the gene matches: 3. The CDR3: CASSMGQGVYGYTF. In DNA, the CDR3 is TGTGCCAGTAGTATGGGACAGGGCGTCTATGGCTACACCTTC.

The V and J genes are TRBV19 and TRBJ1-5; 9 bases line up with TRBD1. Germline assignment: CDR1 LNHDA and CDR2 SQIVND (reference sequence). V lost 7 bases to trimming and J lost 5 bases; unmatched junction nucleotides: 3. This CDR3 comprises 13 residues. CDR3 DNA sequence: TGTGCCAGTACCTGGACAGGGGATCAGCCCCAGCATTTT. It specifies CASTWTGDQPQHF.

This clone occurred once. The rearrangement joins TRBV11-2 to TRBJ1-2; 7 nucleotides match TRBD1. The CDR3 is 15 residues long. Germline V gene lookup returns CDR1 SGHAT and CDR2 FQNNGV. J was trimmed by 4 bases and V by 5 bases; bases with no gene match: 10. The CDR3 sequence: CASSRPEGAAYGYTF. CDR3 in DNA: TGTGCCAGCAGCCGTCCAGAGGGGGCAGCCTATGGCTACACCTTC.

The chain's CDR3 is CASSPDRSSYEQYF. CDR3 DNA sequence: TGTGCCAGCTCACCCGACAGGAGCTCCTACGAGCAGTACTTC. The J gene is TRBJ2-7, the V gene TRBV18, with D possibly matching TRBD1 (6 bases). The CDR3 covers 14 residues. Germline values: CDR1 KGHSH, CDR2 LQKENI. Trimming cost V 3 bases and J 0 bases, with 9 bases left between them.

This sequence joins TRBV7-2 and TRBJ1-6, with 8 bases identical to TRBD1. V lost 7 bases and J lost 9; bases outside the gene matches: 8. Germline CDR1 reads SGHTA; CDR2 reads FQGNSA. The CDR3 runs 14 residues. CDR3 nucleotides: TGTGCCAGCACCCTAGGCGGACAGGGTTCACCCCTCCACTTT. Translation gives CASTLGGQGSPLHF.

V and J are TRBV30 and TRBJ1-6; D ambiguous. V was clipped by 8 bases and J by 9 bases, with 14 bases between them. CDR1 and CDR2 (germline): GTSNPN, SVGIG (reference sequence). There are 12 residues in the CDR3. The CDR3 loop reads CASAGITSPLHF. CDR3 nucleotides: TGTGCCAGTGCAGGCATAACTTCACCCCTCCACTTT.

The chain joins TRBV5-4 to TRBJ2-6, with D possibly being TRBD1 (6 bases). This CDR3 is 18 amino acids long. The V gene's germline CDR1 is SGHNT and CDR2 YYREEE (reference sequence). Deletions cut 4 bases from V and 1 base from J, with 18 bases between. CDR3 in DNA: TGTGCCAGCAGCACGCGACAGGAAAGAAAGTCTGGGGCCAACGTCCTGACTTTC. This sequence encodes CASSTRQERKSGANVLTF.

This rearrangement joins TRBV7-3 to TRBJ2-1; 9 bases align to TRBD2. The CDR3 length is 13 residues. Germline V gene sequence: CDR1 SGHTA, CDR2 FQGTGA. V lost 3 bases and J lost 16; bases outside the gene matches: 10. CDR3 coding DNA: TGTGCCAGCAGCTTTAGTGGTAGCGGGGGATTATTCTTC. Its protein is CASSFSGSGGLFF. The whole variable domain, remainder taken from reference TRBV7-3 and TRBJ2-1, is GAGVSQTPSNKVTEKGKYVELRCDPISGHTALYWYRQSLGQGPEFLIYFQGTGAADDSGLPNDRFFAVRPEGSVSTLKIQRTERGDSAVYLCASSFSGSGGLFFGPGTRLTVL.

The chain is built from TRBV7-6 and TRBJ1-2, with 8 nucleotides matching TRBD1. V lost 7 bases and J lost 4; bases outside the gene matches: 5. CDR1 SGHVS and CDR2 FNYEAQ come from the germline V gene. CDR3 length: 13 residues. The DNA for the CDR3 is TGTGCCAGCACCCCGGGACAGGCCTATGGCTACACCTTC. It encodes CASTPGQAYGYTF.